The 10 T cell receptor beta chains listed next were all sequenced from one sample in a study of CD8+ T cells in alopecia areata. Extracted RNA was reverse transcribed into cDNA, the sequencing template. Clones were read by immunoSEQ multiplex PCR, and TCRdb kept only the in-frame ones, dropping some. This sample has 150,000 to 200,000 clones, with approximately 52% found just once. Regarding treatment: oral pan-JAK inhibitor, 5-10 mg twice daily. Specimen: CD4+ T cells sorted from blood, collected at roughly week 58, from a patient treated with tofacitinib. These receptors originate from a human donor with alopecia areata.

The chain uses TRBV19 and TRBJ2-5; D is unclear. Germline V lookup: CDR1 LNHDA, CDR2 SQIVND (reference sequence). The CDR3 contains 14 residues. V was shortened by 5 bases and J by 5 bases, with 15 bases between the two germline ends. The CDR3 DNA reads as TGTGCCAGTAGTCTCGGCCCCAGGTCTGAGACCCAGTACTTC. Its translation: CASSLGPRSETQYF.

This chain uses TRBV29-1 with TRBJ2-3; possibly TRBD2 for D (5 bases). Deletions cut 4 bases from V and 0 bases from J, with 11 bases between. In germline, CDR1 is SQVTM, CDR2 ANQGSEA. The CDR3 contains 14 residues. CDR3 in DNA: TGCAGCGTTGTTCACGGGGTGAGCACAGATACGCAGTATTTT. Residues: CSVVHGVSTDTQYF.

The CDR3 here is CASSIDRRRDDYEQYF. The CDR3 DNA reads as TGTGCCAGTAGTATAGATCGGCGTAGGGACGACTACGAGCAGTACTTC. The rearrangement links TRBV19 to TRBJ2-7; D is tentatively TRBD1 or TRBD2 (5 bases each). Trimming removed 0 bases at V and 3 bases at J, with 15 bases between. The CDR3 contains 16 residues. Germline assignment: CDR1 LNHDA and CDR2 SQIVND (reference sequence).

The rearrangement links TRBV6-5 to TRBJ2-1; tentatively, D is TRBD1 (5 bases). Trimming took 0 bases from V and 0 from J, leaving 9 bases between them. The CDR3 totals 16 residues. Germline V gives CDR1 MNHEY, CDR2 SVGAGI. CDR3 nucleotides: TGTGCCAGCAGTTACTCGTCAGGGAACTCCTACAATGAGCAGTTCTTC. It is translated as CASSYSSGNSYNEQFF.

Worth noting for this clone: Additional DNA sequences in this sample encode the identical CDR3. DNA for the CDR3: TGCGCCAGCAGCTTGAGTGGGACCGGGGAGCTGTTTTTT. Residues: CASSLSGTGELFF. V gene TRBV5-1 combines with J gene TRBJ2-2, with D hard to call. CDR1 and CDR2 from the germline V gene are SGHRS and YFSETQ. V was cut by 1 base and J by 5 bases, with 6 bases left in between. There are 13 residues in the CDR3.

This clone showed up just a few times. The rearrangement uses TRBV5-1 and TRBJ2-7, with D perhaps matching TRBD1 or TRBD2 (5 bases each). The germline gives CDR1 SGHRS, CDR2 YFSETQ. The V and J ends lost 2 bases and 7 bases respectively, with 13 bases between them. This CDR3 is 13 amino acids long. The CDR3 DNA sequence: TGCGCCAGCAGCTTTGAGGGGAACGGGGAGCAGTACTTC. This gives the protein CASSFEGNGEQYF.

The rearrangement joins TRBV4-2 to TRBJ1-1; TRBD1 matches 7 bases. The CDR3 runs 14 residues. The germline gives CDR1 LGHNA, CDR2 YNFKEQ. Trimming at V came to 0 bases and at J to 4 bases, leaving 2 bases not matched to a gene. For the CDR3, the DNA is TGTGCCAGCAGCCAAGAAACAGGGGTCACTGAAGCTTTCTTT. Translated: CASSQETGVTEAFF.

This rearrangement joins TRBV5-1 to TRBJ1-4, with a tentative D call TRBD1 (5 bases). CDR1 SGHRS and CDR2 YFSETQ come from the germline V gene. V was shortened by 5 bases and J by 2 bases, with 10 bases between the two germline ends. This CDR3 has 14 amino acids. CDR3 protein: CASRRWGTNEKLFF. Written as DNA, the CDR3 is TGCGCCAGCAGACGGTGGGGCACTAATGAAAAACTGTTTTTT.

The CDR3 DNA sequence: TGTGCCAGCAGTGGTACGGGAGCGGGGGGGCGGGGTGAGCAGTTCTTC. Its protein is CASSGTGAGGRGEQFF. The J gene is TRBJ2-1, the V gene TRBV27; TRBD2 agrees at 10 bases. The CDR3 covers 16 residues. CDR1 and CDR2 from the germline V gene are MNHEY and SMNVEV (reference sequence). V was pared by 5 bases and J by 9 bases, with 13 bases of the junction left unmatched.

This clone occurred many times. The V call is TRBV7-9, the J call TRBJ2-2; D is uncertain. With 3 bases removed from V and 5 bases from J, the gap between germline ends came to 7 bases. This CDR3 is built from 13 residues. CDR1 and CDR2 from the germline V gene are SEHNR and FQNEAQ (reference sequence). The CDR3: CASSFVQTGELFF. The DNA for the CDR3 is TGTGCCAGCAGCTTTGTCCAGACCGGGGAGCTGTTTTTT.